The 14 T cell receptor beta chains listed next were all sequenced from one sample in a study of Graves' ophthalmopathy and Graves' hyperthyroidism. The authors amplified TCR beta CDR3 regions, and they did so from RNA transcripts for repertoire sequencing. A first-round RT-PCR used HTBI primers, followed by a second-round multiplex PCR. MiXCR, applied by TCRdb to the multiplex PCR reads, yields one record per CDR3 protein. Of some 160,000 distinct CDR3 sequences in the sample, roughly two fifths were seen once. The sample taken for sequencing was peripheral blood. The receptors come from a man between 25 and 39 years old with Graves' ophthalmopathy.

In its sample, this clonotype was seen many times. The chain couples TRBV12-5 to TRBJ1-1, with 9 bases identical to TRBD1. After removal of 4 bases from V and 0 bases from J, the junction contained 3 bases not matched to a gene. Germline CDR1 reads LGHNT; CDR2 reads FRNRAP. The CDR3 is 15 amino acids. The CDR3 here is CASGSNRGLNTEAFF. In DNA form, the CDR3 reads TGTGCTAGTGGTTCAAACAGGGGGCTGAACACTGAAGCTTTCTTT.

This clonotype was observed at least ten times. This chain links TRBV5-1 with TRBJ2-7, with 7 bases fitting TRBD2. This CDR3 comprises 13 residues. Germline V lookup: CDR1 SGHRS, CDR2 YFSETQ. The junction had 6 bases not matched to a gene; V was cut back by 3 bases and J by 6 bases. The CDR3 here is CASSWASGGEQYF. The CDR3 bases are TGCGCCAGCAGCTGGGCTAGCGGTGGCGAGCAGTACTTC.

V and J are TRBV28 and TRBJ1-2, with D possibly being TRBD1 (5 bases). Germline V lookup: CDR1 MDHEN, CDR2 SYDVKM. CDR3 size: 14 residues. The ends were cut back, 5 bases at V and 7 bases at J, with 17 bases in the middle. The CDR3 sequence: CASSGGTTVTGYTF. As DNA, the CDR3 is TGTGCCAGCAGTGGCGGAACGACAGTCACTGGCTACACCTTC.

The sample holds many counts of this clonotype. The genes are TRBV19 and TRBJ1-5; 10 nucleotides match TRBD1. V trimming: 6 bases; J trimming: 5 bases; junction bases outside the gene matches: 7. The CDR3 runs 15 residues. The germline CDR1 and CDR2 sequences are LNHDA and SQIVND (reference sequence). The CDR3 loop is CASSFAGQGHQPQHF. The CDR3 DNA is TGTGCCAGTAGCTTCGCGGGACAGGGGCATCAGCCCCAGCATTTT.

CDR3 nucleotide sequence: TGTGCCAGCAGTCACCGCCGGGACAGGGGGTCCTACGAGCAGTACTTC. Translated, it gives CASSHRRDRGSYEQYF. The V and J genes are TRBV6-5 and TRBJ2-7, with 11 nucleotides matching TRBD1. Germline CDR1 MNHEY, CDR2 SVGAGI. Unmatched junction bases numbered 7, after V lost 5 bases and J lost 1 base. CDR3 length: 16 amino acids.

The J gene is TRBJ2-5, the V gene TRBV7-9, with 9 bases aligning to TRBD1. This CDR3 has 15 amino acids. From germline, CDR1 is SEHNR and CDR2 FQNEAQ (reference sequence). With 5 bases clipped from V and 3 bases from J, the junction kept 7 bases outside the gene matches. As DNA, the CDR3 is TGTGCCAGCAGCCTATGGACAGGGGTTAAAGAGACCCAGTACTTC. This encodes CASSLWTGVKETQYF.

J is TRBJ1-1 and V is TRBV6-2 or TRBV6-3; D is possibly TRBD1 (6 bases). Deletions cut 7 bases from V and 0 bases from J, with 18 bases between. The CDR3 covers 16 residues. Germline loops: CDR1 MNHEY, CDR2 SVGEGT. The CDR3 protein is CASKSGAAFMNTEAFF. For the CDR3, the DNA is TGTGCCAGCAAGTCGGGGGCTGCTTTTATGAACACTGAAGCTTTCTTT.

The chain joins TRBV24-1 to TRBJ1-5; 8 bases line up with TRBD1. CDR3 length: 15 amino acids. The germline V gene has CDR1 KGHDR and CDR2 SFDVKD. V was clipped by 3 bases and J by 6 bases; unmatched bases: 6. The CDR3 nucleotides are TGTGCCACCAGTGATGGCCAGGGGGCCTTTCAGCCCCAGCATTTT. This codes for CATSDGQGAFQPQHF.

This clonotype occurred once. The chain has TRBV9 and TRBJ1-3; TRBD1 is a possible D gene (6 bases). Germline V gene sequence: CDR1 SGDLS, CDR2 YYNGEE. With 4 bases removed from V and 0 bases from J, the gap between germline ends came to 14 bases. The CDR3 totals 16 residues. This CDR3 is CASSSNDRTSGNTIYF. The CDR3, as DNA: TGTGCCAGCAGCTCAAACGACAGGACCTCTGGAAACACCATATATTTT.

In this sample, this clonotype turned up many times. This chain's CDR3 is CASSPLRRTQETQYF. The CDR3 DNA is TGTGCCAGCAGCCCCCTTAGACGGACCCAAGAGACCCAGTACTTC. The rearrangement links TRBV7-4 to TRBJ2-5; D uncertain. Deletions cut 5 bases from V and 1 base from J, with 14 bases between. CDR3 length equals 15 residues. Germline V gives CDR1 SGHVT, CDR2 SQSDAQ. Complete variable domain (other parts from reference TRBV7-4 and TRBJ2-5): GAGVSQSPRYKVAKRGRDVALRCDSISGHVTLYWYRQTLGQGSEVLTYSQSDAQRDKSGRPSGRFSAERPERSVSTLKIQRTEQGDSAVYLCASSPLRRTQETQYFGPGTRLLVL.

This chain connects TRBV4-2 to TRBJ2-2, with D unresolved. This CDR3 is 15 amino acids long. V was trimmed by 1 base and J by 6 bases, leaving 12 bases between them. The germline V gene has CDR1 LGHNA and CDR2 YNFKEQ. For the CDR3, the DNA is TGTGCCAGCAGCCAAGGGGTCGAGAGGCCCGGGGAGCTGTTTTTT. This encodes CASSQGVERPGELFF.

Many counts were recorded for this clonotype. The CDR3 DNA reads TGTGCCACCAGTGATCTGGGAGACACCGGGGAGCTGTTTTTT. Amino acid sequence: CATSDLGDTGELFF. This chain links TRBV24-1 with TRBJ2-2; D possibly corresponds to TRBD2 (5 bases). This CDR3 region has 14 residues. V was shortened by 3 bases and J by 3 bases, with 7 bases between the two germline ends. CDR1 is KGHDR and CDR2 is SFDVKD in the germline V gene.

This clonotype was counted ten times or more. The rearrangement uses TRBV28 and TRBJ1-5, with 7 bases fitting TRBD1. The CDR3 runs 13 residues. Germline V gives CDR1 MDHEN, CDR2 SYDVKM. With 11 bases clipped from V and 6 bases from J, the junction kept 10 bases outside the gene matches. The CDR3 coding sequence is TGTGCCGCGGACAGGAACGCGGTTCAGCCCCAGCATTTT. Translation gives CAADRNAVQPQHF.

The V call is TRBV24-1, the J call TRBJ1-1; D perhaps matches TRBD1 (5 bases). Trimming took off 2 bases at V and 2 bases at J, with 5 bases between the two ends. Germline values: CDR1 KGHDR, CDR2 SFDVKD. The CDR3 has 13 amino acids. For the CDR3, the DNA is TGTGCCACCAGTGATTGGACAAACACTGAAGCTTTCTTT. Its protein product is CATSDWTNTEAFF.